The source of this T cell receptor beta chain is a study of metastatic and nonmetastatic thyroid tumors. On the study more broadly: Comparison of repertoires was carried out across blood and tumor or nodule tissue from malignant and benign thyroid patients.

This clone was recorded a few times. The antigen remains undetermined. The ends lost 2 bases at V and 4 bases at J; junction bases unmatched: 3. The germline gives CDR1 WSHSY, CDR2 SAAADI. The CDR3 runs 14 residues. No treatment of any kind had been given to any patient before thyroid surgery. Original methodology: A distant-metastasis classifier for papillary thyroid cancer was built using CDR3 differences across clinicopathological groups. Via MiXCR, TCRdb re-called the PCR reads. Here the V and J calls rest on TCRdb's processing, not on the authors' analysis. The data contain around 4,900 clones, 22% of them singletons. The study's findings and limits: According to reports, the diversity of TCR beta was significantly higher in malignant thyroid tumors than in benign nodules, and this held in both blood and tumor samples.

Sequencing was performed on tumor tissue. The V gene is TRBV10-2, the J gene TRBJ2-3, with 7 bases matching TRBD2. This clonotype was sampled from a male donor with papillary thyroid cancer or a benign thyroid nodule (not recorded which). Some clones in this sample may be carry-over from other donors' samples. CDR3: CASSEGEGPDTQYF. The CDR3 DNA follows: TGCGCCAGCAGTGAGGGGGAGGGCCCAGATACGCAGTATTTT.